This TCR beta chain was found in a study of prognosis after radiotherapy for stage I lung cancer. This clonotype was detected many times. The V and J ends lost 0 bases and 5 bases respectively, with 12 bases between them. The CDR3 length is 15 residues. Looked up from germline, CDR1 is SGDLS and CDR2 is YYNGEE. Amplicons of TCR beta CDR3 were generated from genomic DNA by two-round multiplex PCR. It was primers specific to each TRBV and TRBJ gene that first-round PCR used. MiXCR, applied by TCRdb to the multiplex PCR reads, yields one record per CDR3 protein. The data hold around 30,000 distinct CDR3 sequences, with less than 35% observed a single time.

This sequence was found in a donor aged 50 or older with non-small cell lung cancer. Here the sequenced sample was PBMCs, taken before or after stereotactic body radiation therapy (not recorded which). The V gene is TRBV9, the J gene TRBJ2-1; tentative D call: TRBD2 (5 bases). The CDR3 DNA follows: TGTGCCAGCAGCGTAGTGGATAGCGAGAACAATGAGCAGTTCTTC. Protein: CASSVVDSENNEQFF.